These T cell receptor beta chains were read from a single sample in a study of CD8 T cells in ankylosing spondylitis. Via MiXCR, TCRdb re-called the 5' RACE reads, giving one row per CDR3 protein. The data hold around 340,000 distinct CDR3 sequences, with roughly 15% observed a single time. The sequencing input was blood, either unsorted or a sorted T cell fraction (not recorded which). The source of these receptors is a male donor with ankylosing spondylitis or in good health (not recorded which). Both conserved end residues are part of each CDR3. The D gene is left open where the match is weak. Not every row has a clone size; where given, it reads once, few, many or a size class.

TRBV20-1	TRBJ2-7	NA	few	TGCAGTGCTCCTGTACCCGGGGGCTACTCCTACGAGCAGTACTTC	CSAPVPGGYSYEQYF
TRBV10-3	TRBJ2-5	NA	NA	TGTGCCATCAGTGAGACTTCTTTCAGGGAAAAGCCCTTGCAAGAGACCCAGTACTTC	CAISETSFREKPLQETQYF
TRBV12-3/TRBV12-4	TRBJ1-4	NA	many	TGTGCCAGCAGTTCCAGGGATCCTAATGAAAAACTGTTTTTT	CASSSRDPNEKLFF
TRBV12-3/TRBV12-4	TRBJ1-5	NA	NA	TGTGCCAGCAGTCGAACGGGTCAGCCCCAGCATTTT	CASSRTGQPQHF
TRBV5-4	TRBJ2-1	NA	NA	TGTGCCAGCAGTCTATCTCCCGACAGATACAATGAGCAGTTCTTC	CASSLSPDRYNEQFF
TRBV12-3/TRBV12-4	TRBJ1-5	TRBD1	few	TGTGCCAGCAGTTTAACAGGGGGTCTGAATCAGCCCCAGCATTTT	CASSLTGGLNQPQHF
TRBV5-1	TRBJ1-6	NA	many	TGCGCCAGCAGCCACACCAGTCGGGAGGTGGCCAATTCACCCCTCCACTTT	CASSHTSREVANSPLHF
TRBV20-1	TRBJ2-5	NA	NA	TGCAGTGCTCTCGGACGAGGGCTGGAGACCCAGTACTTC	CSALGRGLETQYF
TRBV9	TRBJ2-1	NA	NA	TGTGCCAGCAGCTCCAAGATCGGGGAAGAAAAAAACAATGAGCAGTTCTTC	CASSSKIGEEKNNEQFF
TRBV12-3/TRBV12-4	TRBJ2-7	NA	NA	TGTGCCAGCAGTTCTGGGGCAGTCTCCTACGAGCAGTACTTC	CASSSGAVSYEQYF
TRBV6-1	TRBJ2-7	NA	NA	TGTGCCAGCATTCGTGACGGGACCGCCTACGAGCAGTACTTC	CASIRDGTAYEQYF
TRBV12-3/TRBV12-4	TRBJ2-3	TRBD1	NA	TGTGCCAGCAGAGGGACAGGGTCCACGAATACGCAGTATTTT	CASRGTGSTNTQYF
TRBV10-3	TRBJ1-3	NA	few	TGTGCCATCAGTGGGGATTACTCTGGAAACACCATATATTTT	CAISGDYSGNTIYF
TRBV11-2	TRBJ2-7	NA	NA	TGTGCCAGCAGCCCCGCCCGCCGCTACGAGCAGTACTTC	CASSPARRYEQYF
TRBV3-1	TRBJ2-3	TRBD1	NA	TGTGCCAGCAGCCTCTCTTCGACAGGGGGAAGTGGGACAGATACGCAGTATTTT	CASSLSSTGGSGTDTQYF